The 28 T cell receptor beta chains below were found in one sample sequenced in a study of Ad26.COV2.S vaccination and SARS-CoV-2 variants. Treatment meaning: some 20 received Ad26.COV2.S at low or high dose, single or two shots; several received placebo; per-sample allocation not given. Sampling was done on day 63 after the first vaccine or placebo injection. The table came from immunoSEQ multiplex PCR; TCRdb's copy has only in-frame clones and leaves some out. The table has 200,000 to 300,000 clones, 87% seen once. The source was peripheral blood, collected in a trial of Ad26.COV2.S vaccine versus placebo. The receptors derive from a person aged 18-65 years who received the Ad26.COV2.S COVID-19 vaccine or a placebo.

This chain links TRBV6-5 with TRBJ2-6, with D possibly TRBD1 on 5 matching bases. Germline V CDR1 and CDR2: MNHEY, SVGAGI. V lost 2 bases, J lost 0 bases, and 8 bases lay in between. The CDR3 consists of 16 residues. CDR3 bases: TGTGCCAGCAGTTACGGACACCGCTCTGGGGCCAACGTCCTGACTTTC. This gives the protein CASSYGHRSGANVLTF.

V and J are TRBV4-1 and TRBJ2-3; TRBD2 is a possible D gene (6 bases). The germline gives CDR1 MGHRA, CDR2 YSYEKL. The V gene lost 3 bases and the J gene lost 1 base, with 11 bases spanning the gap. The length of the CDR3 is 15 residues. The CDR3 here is CASSHQEGRTDTQYF. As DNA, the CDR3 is TGCGCCAGCAGCCATCAGGAGGGTCGCACAGATACGCAGTATTTT.

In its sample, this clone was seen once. The CDR3 is CSVDERISYNEQFF. The CDR3 DNA reads TGCAGCGTTGATGAGAGGATCTCCTACAATGAGCAGTTCTTC. The chain recombines TRBV29-1 with TRBJ2-1; D gene ambiguous. The CDR3 extends over 14 amino acids. Deletions cut 3 bases from V and 0 bases from J, with 9 bases between. Germline CDR1 SQVTM, CDR2 ANQGSEA.

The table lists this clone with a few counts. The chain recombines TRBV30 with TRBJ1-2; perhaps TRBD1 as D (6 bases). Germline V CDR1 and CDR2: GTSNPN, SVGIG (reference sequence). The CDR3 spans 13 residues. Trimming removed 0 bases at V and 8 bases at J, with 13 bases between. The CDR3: CAWSVYRVGGYTF. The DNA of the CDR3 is TGTGCCTGGAGTGTCTACAGGGTCGGCGGCTACACCTTC.

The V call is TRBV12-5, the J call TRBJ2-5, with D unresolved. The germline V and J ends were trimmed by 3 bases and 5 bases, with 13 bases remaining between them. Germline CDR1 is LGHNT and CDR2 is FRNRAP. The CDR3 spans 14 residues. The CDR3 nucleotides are TGTGCTAGTGGTTTAGGGCACCTGGGGGAGACCCAGTACTTC. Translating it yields CASGLGHLGETQYF.

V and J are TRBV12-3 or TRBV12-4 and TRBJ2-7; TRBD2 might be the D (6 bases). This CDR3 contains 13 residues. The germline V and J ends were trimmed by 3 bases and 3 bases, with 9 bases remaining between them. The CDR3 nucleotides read TGTGCCAGCAGTTTTCCCGGGAGCTACGAGCAGTACTTC. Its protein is CASSFPGSYEQYF.

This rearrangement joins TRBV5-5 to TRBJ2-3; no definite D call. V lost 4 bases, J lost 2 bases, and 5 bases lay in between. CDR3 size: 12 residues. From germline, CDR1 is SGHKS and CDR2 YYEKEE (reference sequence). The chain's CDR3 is CASSRYTDTQYF. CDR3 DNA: TGTGCCAGCAGCCGTTACACAGATACGCAGTATTTT.

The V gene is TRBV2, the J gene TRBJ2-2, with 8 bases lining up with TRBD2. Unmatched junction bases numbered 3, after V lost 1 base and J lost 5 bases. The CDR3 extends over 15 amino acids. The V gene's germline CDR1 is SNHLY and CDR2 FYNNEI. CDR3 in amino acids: CASSEGGGGTGELFF. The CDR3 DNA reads TGTGCCAGCAGTGAAGGGGGCGGGGGGACCGGGGAGCTGTTTTTT.

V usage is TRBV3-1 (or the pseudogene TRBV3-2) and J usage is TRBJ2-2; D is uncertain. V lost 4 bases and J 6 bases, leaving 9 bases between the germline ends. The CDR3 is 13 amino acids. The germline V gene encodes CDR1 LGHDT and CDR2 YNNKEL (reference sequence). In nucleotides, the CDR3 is TGTGCCAGCAGCCCCTTCAGTGCCGGGGAGCTGTTTTTT. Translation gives CASSPFSAGELFF.

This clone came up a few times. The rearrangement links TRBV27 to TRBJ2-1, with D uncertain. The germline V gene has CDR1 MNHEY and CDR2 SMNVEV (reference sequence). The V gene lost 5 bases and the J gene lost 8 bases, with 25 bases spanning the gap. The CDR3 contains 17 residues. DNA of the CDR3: TGTGCCAGCAGTCCTAGATCGTGGGGAAACGAGAGAGATGAGCAGTTCTTC. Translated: CASSPRSWGNERDEQFF.

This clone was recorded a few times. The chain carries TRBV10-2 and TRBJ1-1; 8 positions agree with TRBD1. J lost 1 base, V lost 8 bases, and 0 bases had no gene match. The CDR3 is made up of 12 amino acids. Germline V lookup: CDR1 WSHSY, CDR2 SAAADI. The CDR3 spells CASGQGNTEAFF. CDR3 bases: TGCGCCAGCGGACAGGGGAACACTGAAGCTTTCTTT.

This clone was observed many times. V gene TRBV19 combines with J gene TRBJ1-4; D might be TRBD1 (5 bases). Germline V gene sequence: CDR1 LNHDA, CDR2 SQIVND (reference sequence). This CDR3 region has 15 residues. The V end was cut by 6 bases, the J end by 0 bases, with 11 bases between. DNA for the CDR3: TGTGCCAGTAGGGGACGGACTGCAACTAATGAAAAACTGTTTTTT. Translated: CASRGRTATNEKLFF.

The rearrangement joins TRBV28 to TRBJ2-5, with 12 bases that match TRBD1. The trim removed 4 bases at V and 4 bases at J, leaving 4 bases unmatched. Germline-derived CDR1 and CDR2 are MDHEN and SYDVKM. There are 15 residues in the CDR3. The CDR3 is CASSWGQGAGETQYF. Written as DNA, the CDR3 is TGTGCCAGCAGTTGGGGACAGGGGGCGGGAGAGACCCAGTACTTC.

CDR3 sequence: CASSQEKRGGYNEQFF. The CDR3 DNA reads as TGCGCCAGCAGCCAAGAAAAGCGGGGGGGCTACAATGAGCAGTTCTTC. The J gene is TRBJ2-1, the V gene TRBV4-1, with TRBD2 identical over 10 bases. The CDR3 loop spans 16 amino acids. The germline V gene has CDR1 MGHRA and CDR2 YSYEKL. With 0 bases clipped from V and 3 bases from J, the junction kept 2 bases outside the gene matches.

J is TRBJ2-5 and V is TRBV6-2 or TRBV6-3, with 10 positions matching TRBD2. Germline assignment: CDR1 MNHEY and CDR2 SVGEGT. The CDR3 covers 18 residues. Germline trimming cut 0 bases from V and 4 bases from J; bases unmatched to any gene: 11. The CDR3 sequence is CASSYSKRGGQGRETQYF. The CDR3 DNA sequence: TGTGCCAGCAGTTACTCGAAGCGGGGGGGCCAAGGGCGAGAGACCCAGTACTTC.

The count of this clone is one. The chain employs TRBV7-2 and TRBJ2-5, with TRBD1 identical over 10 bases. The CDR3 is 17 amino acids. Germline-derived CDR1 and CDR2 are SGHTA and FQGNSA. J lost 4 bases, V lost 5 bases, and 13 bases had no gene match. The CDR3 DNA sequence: TGTGCCAGCAGCCCGGGGGACAGGGGAGCCTTTAGAGAGACCCAGTACTTC. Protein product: CASSPGDRGAFRETQYF. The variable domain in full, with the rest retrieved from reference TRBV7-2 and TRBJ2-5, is GAGVSQSPSNKVTEKGKDVELRCDPISGHTALYWYRQSLGQGLEFLIYFQGNSAPDKSGLPSDRFSAERTGGSVSTLTIQRTQQEDSAVYLCASSPGDRGAFRETQYFGPGTRLLVL.

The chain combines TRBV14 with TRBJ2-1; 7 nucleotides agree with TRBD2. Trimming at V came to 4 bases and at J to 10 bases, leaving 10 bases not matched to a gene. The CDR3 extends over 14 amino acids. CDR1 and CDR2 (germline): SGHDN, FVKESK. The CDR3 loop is CASSPAFPGGEQFF. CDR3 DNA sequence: TGTGCCAGCAGCCCAGCCTTCCCCGGGGGGGAGCAGTTCTTC.

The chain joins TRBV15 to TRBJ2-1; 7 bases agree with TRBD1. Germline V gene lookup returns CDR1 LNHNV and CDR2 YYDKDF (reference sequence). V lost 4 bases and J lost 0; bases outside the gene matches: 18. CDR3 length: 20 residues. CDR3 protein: CATSKNPTGVGPLSYNEQFF. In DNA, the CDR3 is TGTGCCACCAGCAAAAACCCCACAGGGGTAGGACCGCTCTCCTACAATGAGCAGTTCTTC.

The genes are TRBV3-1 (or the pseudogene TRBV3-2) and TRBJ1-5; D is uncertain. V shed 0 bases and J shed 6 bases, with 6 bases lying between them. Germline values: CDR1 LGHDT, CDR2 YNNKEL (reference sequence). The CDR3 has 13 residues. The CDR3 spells CASSQDLAQPQHF. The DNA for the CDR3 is TGTGCCAGCAGCCAAGATCTTGCTCAGCCCCAGCATTTT.

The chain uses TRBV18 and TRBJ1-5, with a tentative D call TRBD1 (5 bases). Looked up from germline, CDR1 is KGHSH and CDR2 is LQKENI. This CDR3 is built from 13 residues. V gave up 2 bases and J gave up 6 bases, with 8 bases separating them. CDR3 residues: CASSPGRVQPQHF. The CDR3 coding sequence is TGTGCCAGCTCACCAGGCAGGGTTCAGCCCCAGCATTTT.

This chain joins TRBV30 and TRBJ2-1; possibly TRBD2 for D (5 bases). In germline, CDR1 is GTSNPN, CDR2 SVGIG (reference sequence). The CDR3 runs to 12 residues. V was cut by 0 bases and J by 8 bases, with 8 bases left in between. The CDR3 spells CAWSVMRDEQFF. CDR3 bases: TGTGCCTGGAGTGTAATGAGGGATGAGCAGTTCTTC.

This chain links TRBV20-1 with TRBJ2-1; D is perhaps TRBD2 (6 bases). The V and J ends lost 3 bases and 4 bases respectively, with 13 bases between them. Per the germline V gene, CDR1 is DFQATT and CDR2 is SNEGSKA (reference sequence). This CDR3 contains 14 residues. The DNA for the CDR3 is TGCAGTGCTAGTGTCCCGGGAGTTTACAATGAGCAGTTCTTC. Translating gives CSASVPGVYNEQFF.

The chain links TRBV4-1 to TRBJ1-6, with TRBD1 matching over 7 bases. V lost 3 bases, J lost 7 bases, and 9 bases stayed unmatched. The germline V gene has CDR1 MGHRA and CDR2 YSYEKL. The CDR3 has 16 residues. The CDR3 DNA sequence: TGCGCCAGCAGCCAGCCCCGGACAGGAGTAAATTCACCCCTCCACTTT. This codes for CASSQPRTGVNSPLHF.

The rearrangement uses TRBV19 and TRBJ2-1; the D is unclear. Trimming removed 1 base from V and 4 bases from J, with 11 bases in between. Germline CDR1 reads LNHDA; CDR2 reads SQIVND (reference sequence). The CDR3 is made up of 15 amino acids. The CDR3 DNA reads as TGTGCCAGTAGTATAGTGGGGAATCAGTACAATGAGCAGTTCTTC. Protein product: CASSIVGNQYNEQFF. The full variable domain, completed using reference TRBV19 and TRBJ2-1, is DGGITQSPKYLFRKEGQNVTLSCEQNLNHDAMYWYRQDPGQGLRLIYYSQIVNDFQKGDIAEGYSVSREKKESFPLTVTSAQKNPTAFYLCASSIVGNQYNEQFFGPGTRLTVL.

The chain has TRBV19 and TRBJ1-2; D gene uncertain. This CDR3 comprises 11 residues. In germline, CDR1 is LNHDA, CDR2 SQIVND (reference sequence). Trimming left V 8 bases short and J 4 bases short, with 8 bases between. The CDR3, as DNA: TGTGCCAGTCTCTCAGGCTATGGCTACACCTTC. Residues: CASLSGYGYTF.

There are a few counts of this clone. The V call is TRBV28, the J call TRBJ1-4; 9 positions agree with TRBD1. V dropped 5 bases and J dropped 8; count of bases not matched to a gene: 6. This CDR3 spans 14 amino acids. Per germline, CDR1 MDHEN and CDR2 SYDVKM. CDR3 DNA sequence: TGTGCCAGCAGTCAACAGGGGGCTGGGGAAAAACTGTTTTTT. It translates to CASSQQGAGEKLFF. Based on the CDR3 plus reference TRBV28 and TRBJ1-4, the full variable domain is DVKVTQSSRYLVKRTGEKVFLECVQDMDHENMFWYRQDPGLGLRLIYFSYDVKMKEKGDIPEGYSVSREKKERFSLILESASTNQTSMYLCASSQQGAGEKLFFGSGTQLSVL.

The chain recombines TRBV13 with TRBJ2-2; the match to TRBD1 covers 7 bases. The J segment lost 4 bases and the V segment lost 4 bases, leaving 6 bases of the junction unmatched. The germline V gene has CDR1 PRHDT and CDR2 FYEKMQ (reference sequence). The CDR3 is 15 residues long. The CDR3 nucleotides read TGTGCCAGCAGCTCCGAGGGGACAGCCACCGGGGAGCTGTTTTTT. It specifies CASSSEGTATGELFF. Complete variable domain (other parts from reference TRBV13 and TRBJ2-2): AAGVIQSPRHLIKEKRETATLKCYPIPRHDTVYWYQQGPGQDPQFLISFYEKMQSDKGSIPDRFSAQQFSDYHSELNMSSLELGDSALYFCASSSEGTATGELFFGEGSRLTVL.

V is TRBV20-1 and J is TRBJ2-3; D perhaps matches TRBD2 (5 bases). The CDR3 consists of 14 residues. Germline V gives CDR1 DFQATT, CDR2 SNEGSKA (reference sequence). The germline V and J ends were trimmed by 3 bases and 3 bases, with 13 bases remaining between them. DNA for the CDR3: TGCAGTGCTAGTCGGGGAGACGGGACAGATACGCAGTATTTT. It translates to CSASRGDGTDTQYF.